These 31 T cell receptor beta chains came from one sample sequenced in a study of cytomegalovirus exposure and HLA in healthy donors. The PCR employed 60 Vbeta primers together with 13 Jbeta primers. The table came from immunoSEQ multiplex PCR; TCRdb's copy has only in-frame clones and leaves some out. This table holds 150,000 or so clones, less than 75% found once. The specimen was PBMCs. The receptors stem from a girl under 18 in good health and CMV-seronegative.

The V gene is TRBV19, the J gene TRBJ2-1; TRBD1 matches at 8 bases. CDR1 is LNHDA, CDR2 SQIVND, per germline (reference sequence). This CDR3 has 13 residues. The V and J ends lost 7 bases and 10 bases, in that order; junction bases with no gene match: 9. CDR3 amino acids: CASIGQGLGEQFF. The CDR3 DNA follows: TGTGCCAGTATTGGACAGGGTTTGGGGGAGCAGTTCTTC. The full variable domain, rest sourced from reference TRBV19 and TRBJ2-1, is DGGITQSPKYLFRKEGQNVTLSCEQNLNHDAMYWYRQDPGQGLRLIYYSQIVNDFQKGDIAEGYSVSREKKESFPLTVTSAQKNPTAFYLCASIGQGLGEQFFGPGTRLTVL.

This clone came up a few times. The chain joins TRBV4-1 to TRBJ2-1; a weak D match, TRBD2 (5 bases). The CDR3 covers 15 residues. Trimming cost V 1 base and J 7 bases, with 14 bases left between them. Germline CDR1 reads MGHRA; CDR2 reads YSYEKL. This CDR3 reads CASSQVADSINEQFF. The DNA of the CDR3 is TGCGCCAGCAGCCAAGTGGCGGACTCAATTAATGAGCAGTTCTTC.

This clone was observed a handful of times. CDR3 coding DNA: TGTGCCAGCAGCCCCAGACAGCCCATGAACACTGAAGCTTTCTTT. Its translation: CASSPRQPMNTEAFF. This rearrangement joins TRBV9 to TRBJ1-1; perhaps TRBD1 as D (5 bases). The germline CDR1 and CDR2 sequences are SGDLS and YYNGEE. V was cut by 4 bases and J by 0 bases, with 13 bases left in between. The CDR3 loop spans 15 amino acids.

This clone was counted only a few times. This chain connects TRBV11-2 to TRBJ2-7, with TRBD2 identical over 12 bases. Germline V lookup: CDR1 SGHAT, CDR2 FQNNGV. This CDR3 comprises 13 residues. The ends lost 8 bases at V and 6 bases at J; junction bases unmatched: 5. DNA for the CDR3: TGTGCCAGCCGGACTAGCGGGGCGTCCGAGCAGTACTTC. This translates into CASRTSGASEQYF.

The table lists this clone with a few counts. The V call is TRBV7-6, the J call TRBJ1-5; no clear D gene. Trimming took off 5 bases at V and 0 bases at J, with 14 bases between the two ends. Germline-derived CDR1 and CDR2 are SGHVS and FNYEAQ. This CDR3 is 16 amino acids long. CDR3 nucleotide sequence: TGTGCCAGCAGCCCTACGTCCGCTTATAGCAATCAGCCCCAGCATTTT. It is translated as CASSPTSAYSNQPQHF.

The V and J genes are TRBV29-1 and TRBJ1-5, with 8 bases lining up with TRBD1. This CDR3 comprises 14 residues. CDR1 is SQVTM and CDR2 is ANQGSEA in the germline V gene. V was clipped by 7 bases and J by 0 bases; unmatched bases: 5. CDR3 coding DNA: TGCAGCGCGATTCAGGGGGCTAGCAATCAGCCCCAGCATTTT. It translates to CSAIQGASNQPQHF.

For the CDR3, the DNA is TGTGCCAGCAGCTTTTCTGGGACTAGCCAAGAGACCCAGTACTTC. Protein product: CASSFSGTSQETQYF. The chain is built from TRBV5-4 and TRBJ2-5; 8 bases are a match to TRBD2. This CDR3 spans 15 amino acids. In germline, CDR1 is SGHNT, CDR2 YYREEE (reference sequence). V was pared by 2 bases and J by 1 base, with 4 bases of the junction left unmatched.

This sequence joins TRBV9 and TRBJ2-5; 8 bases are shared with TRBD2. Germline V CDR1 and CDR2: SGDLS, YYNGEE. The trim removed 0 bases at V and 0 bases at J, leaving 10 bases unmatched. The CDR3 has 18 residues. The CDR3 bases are TGTGCCAGCAGCGTAGTCGGCGGGGGGAATGCCTACCAAGAGACCCAGTACTTC. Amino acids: CASSVVGGGNAYQETQYF.

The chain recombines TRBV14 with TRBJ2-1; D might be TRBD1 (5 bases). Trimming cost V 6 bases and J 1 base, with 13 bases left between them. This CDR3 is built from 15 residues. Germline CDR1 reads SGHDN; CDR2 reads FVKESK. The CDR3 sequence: CASSNRQGSYNEQFF. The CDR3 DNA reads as TGTGCCAGCAGTAATCGGCAGGGATCCTACAATGAGCAGTTCTTC. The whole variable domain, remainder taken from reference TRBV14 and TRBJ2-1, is EAGVTQFPSHSVIEKGQTVTLRCDPISGHDNLYWYRRVMGKEIKFLLHFVKESKQDESGMPNNRFLAERTGGTYSTLKVQPAELEDSGVYFCASSNRQGSYNEQFFGPGTRLTVL.

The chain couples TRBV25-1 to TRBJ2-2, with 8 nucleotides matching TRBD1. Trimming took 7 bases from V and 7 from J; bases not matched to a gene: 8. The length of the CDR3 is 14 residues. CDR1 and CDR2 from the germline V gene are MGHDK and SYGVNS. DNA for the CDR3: TGTGCCAGCAAGAGGACAGGGCTCCACGGGGAGCTGTTTTTT. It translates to CASKRTGLHGELFF.

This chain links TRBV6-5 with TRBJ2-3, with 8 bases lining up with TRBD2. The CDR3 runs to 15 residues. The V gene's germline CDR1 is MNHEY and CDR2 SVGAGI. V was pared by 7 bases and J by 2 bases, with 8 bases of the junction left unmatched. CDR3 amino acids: CASTTGGSPTDTQYF. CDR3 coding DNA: TGTGCCAGCACCACGGGGGGGTCCCCCACAGATACGCAGTATTTT.

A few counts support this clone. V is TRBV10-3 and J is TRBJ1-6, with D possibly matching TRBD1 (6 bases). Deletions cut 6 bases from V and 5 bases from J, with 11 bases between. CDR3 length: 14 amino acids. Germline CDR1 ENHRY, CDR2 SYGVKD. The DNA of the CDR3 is TGTGCCATCAGCGGACAGCGCGATAATTCACCCCTCCACTTT. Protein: CAISGQRDNSPLHF.

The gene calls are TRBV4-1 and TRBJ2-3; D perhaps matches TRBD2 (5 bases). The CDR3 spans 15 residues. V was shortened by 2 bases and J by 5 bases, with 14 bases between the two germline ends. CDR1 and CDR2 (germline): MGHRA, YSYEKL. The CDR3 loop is CASSQILDSLDTQYF. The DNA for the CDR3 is TGCGCCAGCAGCCAAATACTAGATTCCCTAGATACGCAGTATTTT.

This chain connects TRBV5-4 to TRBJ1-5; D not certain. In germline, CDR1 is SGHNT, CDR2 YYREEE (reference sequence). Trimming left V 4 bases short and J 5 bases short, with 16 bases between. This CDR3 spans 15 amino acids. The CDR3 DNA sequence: TGTGCCAGCAGCCAGGACTCCCGAAGGGATCAGCCCCAGCATTTT. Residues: CASSQDSRRDQPQHF.

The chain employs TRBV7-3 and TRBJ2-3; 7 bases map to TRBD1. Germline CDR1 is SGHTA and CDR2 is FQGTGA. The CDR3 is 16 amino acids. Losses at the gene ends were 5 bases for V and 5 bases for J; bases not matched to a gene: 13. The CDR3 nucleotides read TGTGCCAGCAGCCCCAGGGACAGACTCGGAGTAGATACGCAGTATTTT. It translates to CASSPRDRLGVDTQYF.

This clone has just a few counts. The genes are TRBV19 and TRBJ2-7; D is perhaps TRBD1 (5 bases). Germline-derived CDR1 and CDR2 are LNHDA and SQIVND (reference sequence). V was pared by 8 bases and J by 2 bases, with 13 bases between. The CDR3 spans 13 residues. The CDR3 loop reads CASAQGRTYEQYF. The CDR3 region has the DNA TGTGCCAGTGCGCAGGGCAGGACCTACGAGCAGTACTTC.

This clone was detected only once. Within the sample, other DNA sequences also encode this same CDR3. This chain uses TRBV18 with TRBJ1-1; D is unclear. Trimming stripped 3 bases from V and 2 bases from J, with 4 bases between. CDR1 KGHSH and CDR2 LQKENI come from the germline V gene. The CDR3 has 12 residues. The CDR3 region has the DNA TGTGCCAGCTCACCGACAAACACTGAAGCTTTCTTT. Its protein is CASSPTNTEAFF.

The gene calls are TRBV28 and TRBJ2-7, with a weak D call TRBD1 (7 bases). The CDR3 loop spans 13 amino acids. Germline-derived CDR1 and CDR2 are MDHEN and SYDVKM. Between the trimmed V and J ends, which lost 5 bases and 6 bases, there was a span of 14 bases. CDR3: CASSAGQFPEQYF. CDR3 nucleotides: TGTGCCAGCAGTGCGGGACAGTTCCCCGAGCAGTACTTC.

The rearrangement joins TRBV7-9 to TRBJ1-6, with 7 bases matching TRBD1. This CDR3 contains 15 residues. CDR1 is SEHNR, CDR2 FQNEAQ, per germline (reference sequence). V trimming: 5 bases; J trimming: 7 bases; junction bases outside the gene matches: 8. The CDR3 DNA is TGTGCCAGCAGCCCCCCCGGACAGGCCAATTCACCCCTCCACTTT. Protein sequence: CASSPPGQANSPLHF.

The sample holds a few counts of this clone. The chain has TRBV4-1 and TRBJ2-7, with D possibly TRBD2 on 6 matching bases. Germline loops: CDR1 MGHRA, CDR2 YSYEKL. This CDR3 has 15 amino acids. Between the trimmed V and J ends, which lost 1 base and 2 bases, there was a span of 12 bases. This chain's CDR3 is CASSQGGVPAYEQYF. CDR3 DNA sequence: TGCGCCAGCAGCCAAGGGGGGGTTCCGGCCTACGAGCAGTACTTC.

The CDR3: CSVGYSEAFF. CDR3 DNA: TGCAGCGTTGGCTATTCTGAAGCTTTCTTT. The chain has TRBV29-1 and TRBJ1-1, with no clear D. Per germline, CDR1 SQVTM and CDR2 ANQGSEA. The CDR3 spans 10 residues. The ends were cut back, 4 bases at V and 6 bases at J, with 6 bases in the middle.

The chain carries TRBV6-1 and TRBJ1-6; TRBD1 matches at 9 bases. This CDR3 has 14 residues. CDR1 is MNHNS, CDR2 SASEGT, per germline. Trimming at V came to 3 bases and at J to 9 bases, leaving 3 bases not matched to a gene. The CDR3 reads CASSETGGGSPLHF. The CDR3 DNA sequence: TGTGCCAGCAGTGAGACAGGGGGAGGTTCACCCCTCCACTTT.

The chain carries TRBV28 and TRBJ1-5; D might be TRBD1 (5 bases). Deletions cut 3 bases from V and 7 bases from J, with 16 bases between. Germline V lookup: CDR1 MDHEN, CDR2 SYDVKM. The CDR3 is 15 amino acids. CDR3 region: CASSFMAQGVQPQHF. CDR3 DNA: TGTGCCAGCAGTTTCATGGCGCAGGGTGTCCAGCCCCAGCATTTT.

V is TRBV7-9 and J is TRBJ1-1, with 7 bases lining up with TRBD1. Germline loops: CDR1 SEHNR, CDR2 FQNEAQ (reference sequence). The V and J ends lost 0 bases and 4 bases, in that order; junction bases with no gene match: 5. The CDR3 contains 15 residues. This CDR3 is CASSLATGSSTEAFF. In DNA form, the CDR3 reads TGTGCCAGCAGCTTAGCGACAGGGAGCAGCACTGAAGCTTTCTTT.

CDR3 region: CASSWGQGAYNEQFF. The CDR3 nucleotides are TGTGCCAGCAGCTGGGGACAGGGGGCCTACAATGAGCAGTTCTTC. The chain has TRBV7-9 and TRBJ2-1, with 11 nucleotides matching TRBD1. Germline-derived CDR1 and CDR2 are SEHNR and FQNEAQ (reference sequence). Losses at the gene ends were 4 bases for V and 2 bases for J; bases not matched to a gene: 1. The CDR3 spans 15 residues.

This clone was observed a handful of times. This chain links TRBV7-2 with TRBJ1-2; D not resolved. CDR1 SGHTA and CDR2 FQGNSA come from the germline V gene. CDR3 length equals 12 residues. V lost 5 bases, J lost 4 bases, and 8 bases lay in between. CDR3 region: CASSAGFYGYTF. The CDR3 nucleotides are TGTGCCAGCAGCGCCGGGTTCTATGGCTACACCTTC. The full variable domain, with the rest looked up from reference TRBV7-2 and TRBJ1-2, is GAGVSQSPSNKVTEKGKDVELRCDPISGHTALYWYRQSLGQGLEFLIYFQGNSAPDKSGLPSDRFSAERTGGSVSTLTIQRTQQEDSAVYLCASSAGFYGYTFGSGTRLTVV.

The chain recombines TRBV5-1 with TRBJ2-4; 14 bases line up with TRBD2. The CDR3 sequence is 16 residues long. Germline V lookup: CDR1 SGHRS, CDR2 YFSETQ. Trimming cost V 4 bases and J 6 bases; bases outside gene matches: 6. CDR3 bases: TGCGCCAGCAGCGGAAGACTAGCGGGGGGGCCAAACATTCAGTACTTC. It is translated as CASSGRLAGGPNIQYF.

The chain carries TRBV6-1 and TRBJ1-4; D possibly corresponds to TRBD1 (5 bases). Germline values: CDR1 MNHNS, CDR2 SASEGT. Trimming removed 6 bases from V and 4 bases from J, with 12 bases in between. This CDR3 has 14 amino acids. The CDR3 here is CASSTGGDNEKLFF. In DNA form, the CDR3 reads TGTGCCAGCAGCACTGGGGGGGATAATGAAAAACTGTTTTTT.

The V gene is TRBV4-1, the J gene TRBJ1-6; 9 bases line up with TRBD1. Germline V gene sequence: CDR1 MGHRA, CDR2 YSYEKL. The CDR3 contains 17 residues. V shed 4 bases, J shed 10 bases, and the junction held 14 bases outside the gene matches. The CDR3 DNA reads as TGCGCCAGCAGCCCGATCCCCGGGACAGGACAGGGGTCACCCCTCCACTTT. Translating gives CASSPIPGTGQGSPLHF.

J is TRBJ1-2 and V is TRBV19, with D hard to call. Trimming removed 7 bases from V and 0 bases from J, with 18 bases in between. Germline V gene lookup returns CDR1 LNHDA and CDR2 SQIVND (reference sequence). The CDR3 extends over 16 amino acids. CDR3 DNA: TGTGCCAGTACTCAACTACCGGTTCCAGCTAACTATGGCTACACCTTC. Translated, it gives CASTQLPVPANYGYTF.

The CDR3 DNA is TGTGCCACTCGACCGGGAAACAATGAGCAGTTCTTC. Translation gives CATRPGNNEQFF. The chain carries TRBV25-1 and TRBJ2-1, with D possibly matching TRBD2 (5 bases). Germline CDR1 is MGHDK and CDR2 is SYGVNS. This CDR3 is 12 amino acids long. Trimming pared 10 bases from V and 5 bases from J, leaving 12 bases between.